These T cell receptor beta chains were read from a single sample in a study of cytomegalovirus exposure and HLA in healthy donors. The protocol was immunoSEQ multiplex PCR, while the TCRdb copy is restricted to in-frame clones and leaves out a portion. The sample includes about 160,000 clones, around 79% of them seen just once. The material sequenced was PBMCs. Every receptor here comes from a human donor in good health. Both conserved end residues are part of each CDR3. A D gene is named only where the DNA matches it firmly. Size is omitted from some rows. Given values are once, few, many or a class for expanded clones.

TRBJ2-1	TRBV29-1	once	TRBD2	CSMRAGGPNEQFF	TGCAGCATGCGAGCGGGGGGGCCAAATGAGCAGTTCTTC
TRBJ1-4	TRBV15	.	.	CATRGNEKLFF	TGTGCCACCCGGGGTAATGAAAAACTGTTTTTT
TRBJ2-5	TRBV6-5	.	TRBD2	CASSRASGQETQYF	TGTGCCAGCTCCAGGGCTAGCGGTCAAGAGACCCAGTACTTC
TRBJ2-1	TRBV5-3	.	.	CARSFDEQFF	TGTGCCAGAAGCTTCGATGAGCAGTTCTTC
TRBJ1-1	TRBV27	.	TRBD1	CASSRKTGPALNTEAFF	TGTGCCAGCAGTAGGAAGACAGGGCCGGCACTGAACACTGAAGCTTTCTTT
TRBJ2-7	TRBV25-1	.	TRBD1	CASRTGGTYEQYF	TGTGCCAGCAGGACAGGGGGCACGTACGAGCAGTACTTC
TRBJ2-3	TRBV7-9	.	.	CASSPQRNTDTQYF	TGTGCCAGCAGCCCTCAGCGGAACACAGATACGCAGTATTTT
TRBJ2-2	TRBV7-2	.	.	CASSLFASPNTGELFF	TGTGCCAGCAGCTTATTCGCGTCTCCCAACACCGGGGAGCTGTTTTTT
TRBJ2-5	TRBV20-1	.	.	CSARDKETQYF	TGCAGTGCTAGAGATAAAGAGACCCAGTACTTC
TRBJ1-3	TRBV5-1	.	.	CASSLGQELNTIYF	TGCGCCAGCAGCTTGGGACAGGAGCTAAACACCATATATTTT
TRBJ2-1	TRBV9	.	TRBD2	CASSVGLAGEQFF	TGTGCCAGCAGCGTAGGACTAGCGGGGGAGCAGTTCTTC
TRBJ1-2	TRBV18	.	TRBD1	CASLRDSRIVYGYTF	TGTGCCAGCTTGAGGGACAGCCGAATCGTTTATGGCTACACCTTC
TRBJ1-1	TRBV4-1	.	TRBD1	CASSRQGARDTEAFF	TGCGCCAGCAGCCGCCAGGGGGCAAGGGACACTGAAGCTTTCTTT
TRBJ2-3	TRBV28	.	TRBD2	CASSPHPSGLAVDTQYF	TGTGCCAGCAGTCCCCATCCGTCTGGACTAGCGGTAGATACGCAGTATTTT
TRBJ1-2	TRBV30	once	.	CAWSGPGLYGYTF	TGTGCCTGGAGTGGACCAGGACTCTATGGCTACACCTTC
TRBJ1-3	TRBV15	.	TRBD1	CATSRGQGAISGNTIYF	TGTGCCACCAGCCGCGGACAGGGTGCTATCTCTGGAAACACCATATATTTT
TRBJ2-1	TRBV10-3	.	.	CAISESQGSSYNEQFF	TGTGCCATCAGTGAGTCACAGGGTAGCTCCTACAATGAGCAGTTCTTC
TRBJ1-3	TRBV28	.	TRBD1	CASRRQGAPGNTIYF	TGTGCCAGCAGGCGACAGGGGGCCCCTGGAAACACCATATATTTT
TRBJ2-7	TRBV30	.	TRBD1	CAWTKDRGSSYEQYF	TGTGCCTGGACTAAGGACAGGGGGAGCTCCTACGAGCAGTACTTC
TRBJ2-7	TRBV14	.	TRBD2	CATRLAGDYEQYF	TGTGCCACAAGACTAGCGGGAGACTACGAGCAGTACTTC
TRBJ2-7	TRBV6-6	.	.	CASRPPSPRYEQYF	TGTGCCAGCAGACCTCCCTCGCCACGGTACGAGCAGTACTTC
TRBJ2-1	TRBV28	.	.	CASTRGQNEQFF	TGTGCCAGCACCCGAGGTCAGAATGAGCAGTTCTTC
TRBJ2-4	TRBV4-1	.	.	CASSPEEGGNIQYF	TGCGCCAGCAGCCCAGAGGAGGGCGGGAACATTCAGTACTTC
TRBJ2-2	TRBV19	.	.	CASSIQALAGTGELFF	TGTGCCAGTAGTATTCAAGCGCTAGCCGGGACCGGGGAGCTGTTTTTT
TRBJ1-1	TRBV4-1	few	TRBD1	CASSQEDRRMNTEAFF	TGCGCCAGCAGCCAAGAGGACAGGCGAATGAACACTGAAGCTTTCTTT
TRBJ2-7	TRBV6-5	few	.	CASRSTGSSYEQYF	TGTGCCAGCAGGTCCACGGGAAGCTCCTACGAGCAGTACTTC
TRBJ2-3	TRBV5-6	once	.	CASSTSSTDTQYF	TGTGCCAGCAGCACAAGTAGCACAGATACGCAGTATTTT
TRBJ1-5	TRBV28	.	.	CASSLGQQNQPQHF	TGTGCCAGCAGTTTGGGGCAGCAGAATCAGCCCCAGCATTTT
TRBJ1-1	TRBV7-8	.	TRBD1	CASRDGTANTEAFF	TGTGCCAGCAGGGATGGGACAGCTAACACTGAAGCTTTCTTT
TRBJ2-7	TRBV5-1	few	TRBD1	CASSLVGQGAHEQYF	TGCGCCAGCAGCTTGGTCGGACAGGGGGCGCACGAGCAGTACTTC
TRBJ1-1	TRBV6-5	few	.	CATRRGSMNTEAFF	TGTGCCACCCGAAGGGGCAGCATGAACACTGAAGCTTTCTTT
TRBJ1-2	TRBV7-2	.	.	CASSPITGSGGYTF	TGTGCCAGCAGCCCAATTACAGGGTCCGGCGGCTACACCTTC
TRBJ2-7	TRBV5-1	.	TRBD1	CASSLLPTGTGGSCEQYF	TGCGCCAGCAGCTTGTTACCCACCGGGACAGGGGGATCTTGCGAGCAGTACTTC
TRBJ2-2	TRBV6-5	.	.	CASSYGTSGELFF	TGTGCCAGCAGTTACGGTACCAGCGGGGAGCTGTTTTTT
TRBJ2-7	TRBV7-9	.	TRBD1	CSSSGTRTGVPYEQYF	TGTTCCAGCAGCGGAACTAGGACAGGGGTCCCCTACGAGCAGTACTTC
TRBJ2-1	TRBV7-3	few	TRBD2	CASSLEILAGVHNEQFF	TGTGCCAGCAGCTTAGAAATCCTAGCGGGCGTGCACAATGAGCAGTTCTTC
TRBJ2-3	TRBV7-9	.	.	CASSLMAGADTQYF	TGTGCCAGCAGCTTAATGGCAGGGGCAGATACGCAGTATTTT
TRBJ2-5	TRBV29-1	.	TRBD2	CSVEDGGGSETQYF	TGCAGCGTTGAGGACGGGGGGGGTTCGGAGACCCAGTACTTC
TRBJ2-2	TRBV4-2	.	TRBD1	CASSQEQGAGELFF	TGTGCCAGCAGCCAGGAACAGGGGGCCGGGGAGCTGTTTTTT
TRBJ2-7	TRBV5-1	few	.	CASSLVGLYEQYF	TGCGCCAGCAGCTTGGTGGGGCTCTACGAGCAGTACTTC
TRBJ2-1	TRBV11-1	few	TRBD2	CASSQTSGSTSEQFF	TGTGCCAGCAGCCAGACTAGCGGGAGTACCAGTGAGCAGTTCTTC
TRBJ1-2	TRBV15	.	.	CATGQNGYTF	TGTGCCACCGGACAGAATGGCTACACCTTC
TRBJ1-1	TRBV7-2	few	.	CASSLVLQGNTEAFF	TGTGCCAGCAGCTTAGTCCTCCAGGGAAACACTGAAGCTTTCTTT
TRBJ2-7	TRBV7-8	.	TRBD1	CASSPWTGGYEQYF	TGTGCCAGCAGCCCGTGGACAGGGGGCTACGAGCAGTACTTC
TRBJ1-4	TRBV5-1	once	.	CASSLRGTNEKLFF	TGCGCCAGCAGCTTGCGGGGGACTAATGAAAAACTGTTTTTT
TRBJ2-3	TRBV4-3	.	TRBD2	CASSSPPGLAGTDTQYF	TGCGCCAGCAGCTCCCCCCCCGGACTAGCGGGCACAGATACGCAGTATTTT
TRBJ2-3	TRBV5-4	.	.	CASRRDSRTDTQYF	TGTGCCAGCAGACGGGATTCCCGCACAGATACGCAGTATTTT
TRBJ2-7	TRBV2	.	.	CASRDMTVSEQYF	TGTGCCAGCAGAGATATGACAGTATCCGAGCAGTACTTC
TRBJ2-2	TRBV2	.	.	CASREDGTGELFF	TGTGCCAGCAGGGAGGACGGGACCGGGGAGCTGTTTTTT
TRBJ1-3	TRBV10-3	.	.	CAIRPDSSGNTIYF	TGTGCCATCAGACCGGACAGCTCTGGAAACACCATATATTTT
TRBJ1-1	TRBV27	few	.	CASSLSMQGRDTEAFF	TGTGCCAGCAGTTTATCGATGCAGGGGCGTGACACTGAAGCTTTCTTT
TRBJ1-1	TRBV29-1	.	TRBD1	CSGGQGGNTEAFF	TGCAGCGGGGGACAGGGGGGGAACACTGAAGCCTTCTTT
TRBJ2-1	TRBV6-1	.	TRBD1	CASRNRGYEQFF	TGTGCCAGCAGGAACAGGGGCTATGAGCAGTTCTTC
TRBJ1-4	TRBV6-5	.	TRBD1	CASSYQGATANEKLFF	TGTGCCAGCAGTTACCAGGGGGCGACAGCTAATGAAAAACTGTTTTTT
TRBJ1-6	TRBV6-5	.	.	CASSPYGWRESPLHF	TGTGCCAGCAGTCCATACGGATGGAGGGAATCACCCCTCCACTTT
TRBJ1-1	TRBV29-1	.	.	CSSLPLLVDTEAFF	TGCAGCTCCCTTCCGCTACTCGTCGACACTGAAGCTTTCTTT
TRBJ2-7	TRBV7-2	.	.	CASSLDFQDREQYF	TGTGCCAGCAGCTTGGACTTCCAGGATCGCGAGCAGTACTTC